Sequencing of this T cell receptor beta chain was carried out in a study of T cell responses to AZD1222 COVID-19 vaccine. Here immunoSEQ multiplex PCR was the method, and the copy in TCRdb shows in-frame clones only, minus some. The sample has 100,000 to 150,000 clones, approximately 89% seen once; the top ten hold 10%. Germline CDR1 reads SGDLS; CDR2 reads YYNGEE. The ends were cut back, 4 bases at V and 7 bases at J, with 12 bases in the middle. The CDR3 has 12 residues. The receptor's source is an adult in good health. The V call is TRBV9, the J call TRBJ2-7; tentative D call: TRBD2 (6 bases). The sample was peripheral blood, taken on day 0 of AZD1222 vaccination. CDR3 in DNA: TGTGCCAGCAGCACCGTTGGGGGGGAGCAGTACTTC. Translated: CASSTVGGEQYF. The entire variable domain, with the rest obtained from reference TRBV9 and TRBJ2-7, is as follows: DSGVTQTPKHLITATGQRVTLRCSPRSGDLSVYWYQQSLDQGLQFLIQYYNGEERAKGNILERFSAQQFPDLHSELNLSSLELGDSALYFCASSTVGGEQYFGPGTRLTVT.